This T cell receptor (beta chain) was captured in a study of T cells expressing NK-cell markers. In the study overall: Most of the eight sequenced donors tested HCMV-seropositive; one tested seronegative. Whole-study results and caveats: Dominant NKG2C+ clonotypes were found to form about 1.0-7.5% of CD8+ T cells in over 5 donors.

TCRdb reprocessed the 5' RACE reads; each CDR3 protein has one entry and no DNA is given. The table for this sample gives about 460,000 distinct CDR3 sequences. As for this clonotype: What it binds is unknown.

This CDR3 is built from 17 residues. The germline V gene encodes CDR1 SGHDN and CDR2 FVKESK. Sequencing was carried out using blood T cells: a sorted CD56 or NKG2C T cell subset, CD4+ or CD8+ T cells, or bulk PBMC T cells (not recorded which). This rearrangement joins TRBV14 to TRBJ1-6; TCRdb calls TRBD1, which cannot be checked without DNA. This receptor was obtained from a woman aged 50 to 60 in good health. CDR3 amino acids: CASSQEGGGPYNSPLHF.